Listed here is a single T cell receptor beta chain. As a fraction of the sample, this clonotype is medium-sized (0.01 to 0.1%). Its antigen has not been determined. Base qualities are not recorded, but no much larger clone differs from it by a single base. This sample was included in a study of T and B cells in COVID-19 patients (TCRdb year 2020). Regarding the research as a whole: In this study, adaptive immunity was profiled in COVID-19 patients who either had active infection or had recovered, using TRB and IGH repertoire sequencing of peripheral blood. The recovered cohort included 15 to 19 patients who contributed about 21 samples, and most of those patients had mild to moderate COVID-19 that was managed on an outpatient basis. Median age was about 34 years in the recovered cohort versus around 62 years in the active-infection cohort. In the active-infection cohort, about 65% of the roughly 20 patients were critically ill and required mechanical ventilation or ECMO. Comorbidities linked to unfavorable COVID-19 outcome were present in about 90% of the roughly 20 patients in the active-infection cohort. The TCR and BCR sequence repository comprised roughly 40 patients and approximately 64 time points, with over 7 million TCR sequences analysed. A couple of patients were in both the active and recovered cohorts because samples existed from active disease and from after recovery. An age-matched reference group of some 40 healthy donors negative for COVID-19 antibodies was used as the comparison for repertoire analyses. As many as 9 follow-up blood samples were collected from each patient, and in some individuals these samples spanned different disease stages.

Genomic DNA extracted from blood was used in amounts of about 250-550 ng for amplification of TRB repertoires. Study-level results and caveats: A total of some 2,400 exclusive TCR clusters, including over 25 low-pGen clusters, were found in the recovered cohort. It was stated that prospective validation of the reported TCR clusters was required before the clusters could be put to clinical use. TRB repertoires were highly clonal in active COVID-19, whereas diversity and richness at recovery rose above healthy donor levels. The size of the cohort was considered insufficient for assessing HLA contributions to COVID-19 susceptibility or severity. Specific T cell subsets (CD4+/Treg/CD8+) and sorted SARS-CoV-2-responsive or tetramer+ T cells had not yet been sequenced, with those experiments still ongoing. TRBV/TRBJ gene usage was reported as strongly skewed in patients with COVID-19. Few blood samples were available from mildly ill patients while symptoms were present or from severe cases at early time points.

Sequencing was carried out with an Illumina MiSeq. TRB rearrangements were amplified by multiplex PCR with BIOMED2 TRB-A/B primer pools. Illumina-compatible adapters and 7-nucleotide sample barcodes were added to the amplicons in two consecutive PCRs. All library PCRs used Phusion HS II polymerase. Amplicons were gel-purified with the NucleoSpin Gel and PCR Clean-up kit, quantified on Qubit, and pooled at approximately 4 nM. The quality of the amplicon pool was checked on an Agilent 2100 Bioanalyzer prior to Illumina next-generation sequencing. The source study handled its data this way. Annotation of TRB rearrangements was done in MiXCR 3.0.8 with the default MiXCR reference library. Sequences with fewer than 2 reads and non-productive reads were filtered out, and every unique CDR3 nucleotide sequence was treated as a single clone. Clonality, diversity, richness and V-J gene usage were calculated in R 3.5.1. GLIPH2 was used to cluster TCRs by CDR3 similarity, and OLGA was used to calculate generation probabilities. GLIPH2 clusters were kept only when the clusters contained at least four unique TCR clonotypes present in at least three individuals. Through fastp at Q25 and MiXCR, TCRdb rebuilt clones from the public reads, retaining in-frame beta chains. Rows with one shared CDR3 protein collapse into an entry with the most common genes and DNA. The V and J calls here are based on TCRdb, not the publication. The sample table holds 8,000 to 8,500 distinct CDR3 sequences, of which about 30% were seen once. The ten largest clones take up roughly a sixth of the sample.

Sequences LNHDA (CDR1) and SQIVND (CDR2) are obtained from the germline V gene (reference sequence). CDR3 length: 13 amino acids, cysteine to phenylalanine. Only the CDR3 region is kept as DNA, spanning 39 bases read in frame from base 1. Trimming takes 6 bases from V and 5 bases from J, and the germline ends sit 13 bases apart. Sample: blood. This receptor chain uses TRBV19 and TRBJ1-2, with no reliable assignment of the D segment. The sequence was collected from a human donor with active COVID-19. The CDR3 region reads CASRLGPSYGYTF. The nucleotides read TGTGCCAGTAGACTCGGACCTTCGTATGGCTACACCTTC. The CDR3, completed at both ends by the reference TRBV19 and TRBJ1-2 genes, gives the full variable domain DGGITQSPKYLFRKEGQNVTLSCEQNLNHDAMYWYRQDPGQGLRLIYYSQIVNDFQKGDIAEGYSVSREKKESFPLTVTSAQKNPTAFYLCASRLGPSYGYTFGSGTRLTVV.